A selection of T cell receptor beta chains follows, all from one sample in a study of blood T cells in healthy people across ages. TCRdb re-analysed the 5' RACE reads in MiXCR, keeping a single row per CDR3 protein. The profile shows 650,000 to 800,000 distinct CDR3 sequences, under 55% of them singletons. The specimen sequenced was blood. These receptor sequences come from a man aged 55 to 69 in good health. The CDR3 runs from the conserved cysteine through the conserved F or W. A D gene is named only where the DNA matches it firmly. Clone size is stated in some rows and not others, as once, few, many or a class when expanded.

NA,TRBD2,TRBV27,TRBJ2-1,TGTGCCAGCAACGGGGGGGCCGACAATGAGCAGTTCTTC,CASNGGADNEQFF
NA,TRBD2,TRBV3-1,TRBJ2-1,TGTGCCAGCAGCCCCGTGGCGATGATTAGCGCGGGGGGGCTCAATGAGCAGTTCTTC,CASSPVAMISAGGLNEQFF
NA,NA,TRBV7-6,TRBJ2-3,TGTGCCAGCAGTTACGGGACCAGCCCAGATACGCAGTATTTT,CASSYGTSPDTQYF
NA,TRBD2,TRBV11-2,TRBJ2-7,TGTGCCAGCAGCGGGGGGGGTTTTAAACCTACCTACGAGCAGTACTTC,CASSGGGFKPTYEQYF
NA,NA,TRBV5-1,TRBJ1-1,TGCGCCAGCAGCTTGGATGCAGTTAGGGCTGAAGCTTTCTTT,CASSLDAVRAEAFF
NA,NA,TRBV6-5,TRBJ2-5,TGTGCCAGCAGTCCAGGTCGAGGGGGTTGGGAGACCCAGTACTTC,CASSPGRGGWETQYF
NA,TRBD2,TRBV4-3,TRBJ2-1,TGCGCCAGCAGCCGTAGCGCGGGGGGGTATATCCAAGAGACCCAGTTCTTC,CASSRSAGGYIQETQFF
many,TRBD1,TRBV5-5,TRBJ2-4,TGTGCCAGCAGACCTCAGGGGGCCCCGAACATTCAGTACTTC,CASRPQGAPNIQYF
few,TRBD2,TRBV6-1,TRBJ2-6,TGTGCCAGCACTCGGGGGGGGGACTCTGGGGCCAACGTCCTGACTTTC,CASTRGGDSGANVLTF
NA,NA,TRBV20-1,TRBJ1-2,TGCAGTGCTGGGTGGGGGGCCGGGGGCTACACCTTC,CSAGWGAGGYTF
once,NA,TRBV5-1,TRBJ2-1,TGCGCCAGCAGCTTGATGGGTGGTGAGCAGTTCTTC,CASSLMGGEQFF
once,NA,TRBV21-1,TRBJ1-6,TGTACCCGGATCAGGGGTTCAGGGTCACCCCTCCACTTT,CTRIRGSGSPLHF
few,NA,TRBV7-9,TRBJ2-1,TGTGCCAGCAGTGGACTGATCAATGAGCAGTTCTTC,CASSGLINEQFF
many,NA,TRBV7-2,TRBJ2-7,TGTGCCAGCAGCTCTGCGGGACCCATTTTTGACTACGAGCAGTACTTC,CASSSAGPIFDYEQYF
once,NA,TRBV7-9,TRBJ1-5,TGTGCCAGCAGCGAAGGGGAGATGCGGCCCCAGCATTTT,CASSEGEMRPQHF
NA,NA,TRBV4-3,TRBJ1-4,TGCGCCAGCAGCCAAGGAGGGTTTGATGAAAAACTGTTTTTT,CASSQGGFDEKLFF
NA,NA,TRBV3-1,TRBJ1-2,TGTGCCAGCAGCCACGGGAGGGCGGACGGCTACACCTTC,CASSHGRADGYTF
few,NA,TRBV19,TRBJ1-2,TGTGCCAGTAGTAGCGAACCCTATGGCTACACCTTC,CASSSEPYGYTF
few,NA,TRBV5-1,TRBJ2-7,TGCGCCAGCAGCTTGCTAGGACAAACCTACGAGCAGTACTTC,CASSLLGQTYEQYF
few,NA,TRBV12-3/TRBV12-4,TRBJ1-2,TGTGCCAGCAGCCCGTCTCAGGGATCGGGTGGCTACACCTTC,CASSPSQGSGGYTF
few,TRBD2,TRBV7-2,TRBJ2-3,TGTGCCAGCAGCTTCCAGTTAGCGGGGGGGGGAGATACGCAGTATTTT,CASSFQLAGGGDTQYF
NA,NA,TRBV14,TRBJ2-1,TGTGCCAGCAGCCAAGGGGACGGTCATTGGGACAATGAGCAGTTCTTC,CASSQGDGHWDNEQFF
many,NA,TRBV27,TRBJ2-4,TGTGCCAGCAGTTCGATACTCGACAGGTCCAAAAACATTCAGTACTTC,CASSSILDRSKNIQYF
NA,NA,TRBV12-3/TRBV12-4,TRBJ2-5,TGTGCCAGCAGTTTGGGTCTGGGACGGGGGGAGACCCAGTACTTC,CASSLGLGRGETQYF
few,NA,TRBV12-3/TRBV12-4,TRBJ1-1,TGTGCCAGCAGTTTAAGGGTCTTCGCTGAAGCTTTCTTT,CASSLRVFAEAFF
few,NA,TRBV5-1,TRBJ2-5,TGCGCCAGCAGCGAAAGGGGGGAGACCCAGTACTTC,CASSERGETQYF
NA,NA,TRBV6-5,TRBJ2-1,TGTGCCAACAGTACCCTGACAGCTGAGCAGTTCTTC,CANSTLTAEQFF
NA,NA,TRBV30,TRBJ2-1,TGTGCCTGGAGTGGAACTTTATACAATGAGCAGTTCTTC,CAWSGTLYNEQFF
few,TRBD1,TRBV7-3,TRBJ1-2,TGTGCCAGCAGCCTCACAGGGGGCGCGTCTGGCTACACCTTC,CASSLTGGASGYTF
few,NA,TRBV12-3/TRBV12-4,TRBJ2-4,TGTGCCAGCAGAATGGGGGGGGCTGGGGACATTCAGTACTTC,CASRMGGAGDIQYF
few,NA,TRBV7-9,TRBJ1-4,TGTGCCAGCAGCCCAGCGAAGGCCGGGAATGAAAAACTGTTTTTT,CASSPAKAGNEKLFF
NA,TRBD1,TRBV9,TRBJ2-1,TGTGCCAGCAGCGCAAACACAAGGGGGCGGGATGAGCAGTTCTTC,CASSANTRGRDEQFF
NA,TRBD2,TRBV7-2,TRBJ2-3,TGTGCCAGCAGCCCGACTAGCGGGGCCGGGAGGTATTTT,CASSPTSGAGRYF
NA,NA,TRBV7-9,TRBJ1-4,TGTGCCAGCAGCTTGGCAGGGGCTAATGAAAAACTGTTTTTT,CASSLAGANEKLFF
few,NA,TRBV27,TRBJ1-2,TGTGCCAGCAGAGTGACCGGAGGACACCATGGCTACACCTTC,CASRVTGGHHGYTF
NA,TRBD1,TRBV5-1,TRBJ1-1,TGCGCCAGCAGCGTTCGACAGGGAGGGACTGAAGCTTTCTTT,CASSVRQGGTEAFF
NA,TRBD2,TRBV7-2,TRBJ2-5,TGTGCCAGCATCAATTTAGCGGGAGTAGGTGGAGAGACCCAGTACTTC,CASINLAGVGGETQYF
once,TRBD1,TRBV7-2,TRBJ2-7,TGTGCCAGCAGCTTAGGCCCAGGGGGAACCACCTACGAGCAGTACTTC,CASSLGPGGTTYEQYF
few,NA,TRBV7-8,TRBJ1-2,TGTGCCAGCAGCGCCGCGGGGGGAAACTATGGCTACACCTTC,CASSAAGGNYGYTF
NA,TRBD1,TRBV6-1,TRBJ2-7,TGTGCCAGCAGTGAACCGGACAGGGGGCCTAAGCAGTACTTC,CASSEPDRGPKQYF
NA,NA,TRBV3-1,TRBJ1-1,TGTGCCAGCAGCCGCGCTTTTGGCACTGAAGCTTTCTTT,CASSRAFGTEAFF